The T cell receptor beta chain under discussion was sequenced for a study of CD8 T cells in ankylosing spondylitis. This clonotype was recorded a few times. With 1 base clipped from V and 0 bases from J, the junction kept 5 bases outside the gene matches. The CDR3 length is 17 residues. The V gene's germline CDR1 is SGHAT and CDR2 FQNNGV. TCRdb re-derived calls from the 5' RACE reads in MiXCR, one entry per CDR3 protein. Of approximately 30,000 distinct CDR3 sequences listed, 7.2% are singletons. This clonotype originated in a male donor with ankylosing spondylitis or in good health (not recorded which). Input material: blood, either unsorted or a sorted T cell fraction (not recorded which). The genes are TRBV11-2 and TRBJ2-1; 8 positions agree with TRBD2. The CDR3 protein is CASSLGTGLASYNEQFF. The CDR3 nucleotides are TGTGCCAGCAGCTTAGGAACCGGACTAGCCTCCTACAATGAGCAGTTCTTC.